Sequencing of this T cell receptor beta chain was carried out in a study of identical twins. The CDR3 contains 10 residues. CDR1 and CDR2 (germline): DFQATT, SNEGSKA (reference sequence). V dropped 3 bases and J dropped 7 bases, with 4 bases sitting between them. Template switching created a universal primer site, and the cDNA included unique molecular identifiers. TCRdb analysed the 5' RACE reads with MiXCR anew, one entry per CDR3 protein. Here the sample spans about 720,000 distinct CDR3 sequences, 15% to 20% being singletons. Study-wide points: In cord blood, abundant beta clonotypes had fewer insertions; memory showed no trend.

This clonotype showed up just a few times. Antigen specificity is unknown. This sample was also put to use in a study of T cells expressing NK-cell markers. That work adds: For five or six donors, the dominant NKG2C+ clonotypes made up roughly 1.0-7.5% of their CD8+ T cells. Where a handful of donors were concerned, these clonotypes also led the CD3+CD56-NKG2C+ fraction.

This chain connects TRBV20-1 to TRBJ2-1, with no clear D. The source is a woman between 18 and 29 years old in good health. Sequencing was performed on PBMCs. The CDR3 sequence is CSASLNEQFF. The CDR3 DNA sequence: TGCAGTGCTAGCCTTAATGAGCAGTTCTTC.